These 21 T cell receptor beta chains came from one sample sequenced in a study of cytomegalovirus exposure and HLA in healthy donors. Amplification used 60 Vbeta primers and 13 Jbeta primers. Clones were sequenced by immunoSEQ multiplex PCR, and TCRdb holds only the in-frame ones, with some missing. The repertoire holds 90,000 or so clones, with approximately 71% as singletons. Sequenced input: PBMCs. All receptors come from a young woman in good health and CMV-seropositive.

The rearrangement uses TRBV15 and TRBJ2-5, with D possibly being TRBD2 (5 bases). The CDR3 has 14 amino acids. Germline V CDR1 and CDR2: LNHNV, YYDKDF (reference sequence). Trimming cost V 1 base and J 5 bases, with 11 bases left between them. The CDR3 protein is CATSRAWSGETQYF. The CDR3 bases are TGTGCCACCAGCAGAGCGTGGTCGGGGGAGACCCAGTACTTC.

The chain links TRBV12-5 to TRBJ2-2, with D maybe TRBD1 (5 bases). The V end lost 3 bases, the J end lost 1 base, and 6 bases lay between the germline ends. The V gene's germline CDR1 is LGHNT and CDR2 FRNRAP. The CDR3 is made up of 14 amino acids. The DNA of the CDR3 is TGTGCTAGTGGTTTCACAGGGAACACCGGGGAGCTGTTTTTT. The encoded protein is CASGFTGNTGELFF.

The CDR3 DNA reads as TGTGCCAGCAGTGCCCTCCAGGGGGCGGCCTATGGCTACACCTTC. This gives the protein CASSALQGAAYGYTF. V gene TRBV7-9 combines with J gene TRBJ1-2, with 8 bases identical to TRBD1. Trimming took 6 bases from V and 4 from J; bases not matched to a gene: 10. The CDR3 is made up of 15 amino acids. Germline V gene lookup returns CDR1 SEHNR and CDR2 FQNEAQ (reference sequence).

V and J are TRBV23-1 and TRBJ1-5; TRBD1 aligns across 8 bases. TRBV23-1 is sorted into the ORF group, with uncertain function. The junction had 27 bases not matched to a gene; V was cut back by 8 bases and J by 0 bases. The CDR3 extends over 22 amino acids. CDR3 in amino acids: CASPTQFTQGACSFYSNQPQHF. In DNA form, the CDR3 reads TGCGCCAGCCCGACCCAATTCACCCAGGGGGCTTGCTCCTTTTATAGCAATCAGCCCCAGCATTTT.

This clone was seen a handful of times. The CDR3 ends on some other residue instead of the conserved phenylalanine or tryptophan, so this is likely a read error. The DNA is left out, because the CDR3 cannot be placed on it with certainty; the CDR3 is given as TCRdb lists it. V gene TRBV2 combines with J gene TRBJ1-2; TRBD1, the D gene given by the table, was not confirmed from the DNA. The CDR3 adds up to 12 amino acids, both ends counted. Per germline, CDR1 SNHLY and CDR2 FYNNEI. The CDR3 loop reads CASSFSDRGPPS.

In this sample, this clone turned up a few times. The rearrangement joins TRBV7-9 to TRBJ1-4, with 7 bases identical to TRBD1. The CDR3 is 15 amino acids. Germline loops: CDR1 SEHNR, CDR2 FQNEAQ (reference sequence). V shed 2 bases, J shed 5 bases, and the junction held 5 bases outside the gene matches. As DNA, the CDR3 is TGTGCCAGCAGCTTATTGGGGACAGCAAATGAAAAACTGTTTTTT. It codes for CASSLLGTANEKLFF.

The chain carries TRBV6-1 and TRBJ1-2, with a tentative D call TRBD1 (5 bases). Trimming took off 6 bases at V and 6 bases at J, with 17 bases between the two ends. Germline V gene sequence: CDR1 MNHNS, CDR2 SASEGT. CDR3 length equals 14 residues. The CDR3 is CASSVSGGIDGYTF. The CDR3 nucleotides are TGTGCCAGCAGCGTTTCTGGGGGGATAGATGGCTACACCTTC.

V and J are TRBV5-1 and TRBJ1-5; possibly TRBD1 for D (6 bases). Per the germline V gene, CDR1 is SGHRS and CDR2 is YFSETQ. The CDR3 is 15 amino acids. Trimming took 0 bases from V and 0 from J, leaving 7 bases between them. CDR3 in amino acids: CASSLEGDSNQPQHF. Here the CDR3 DNA reads TGCGCCAGCAGCTTGGAGGGGGATAGCAATCAGCCCCAGCATTTT.

This rearrangement joins TRBV9 to TRBJ2-7, with a possible D match to TRBD2 (6 bases). The CDR3 covers 16 residues. Germline CDR1 SGDLS, CDR2 YYNGEE. Deletions cut 0 bases from V and 3 bases from J, with 16 bases between. This chain's CDR3 is CASSVGSEGRSYEQYF. In DNA, the CDR3 is TGTGCCAGCAGCGTAGGGTCGGAAGGGAGGAGCTACGAGCAGTACTTC.

This clone has more than one count but fewer than ten. This rearrangement joins TRBV9 to TRBJ2-5; D remains unclear. The DNA end favors TRBJ2-7, so the J call may be wrong. The CDR3 is 15 residues long. CDR1 is SGDLS, CDR2 YYNGEE, per germline. Here the CDR3 reads CASSTGRGSSYEQYF. CDR3 coding DNA: TGTGCCAGCAGCACTGGTAGAGGTAGCTCCTACGAGCAGTACTTC.

This clone was seen a single time. The chain joins TRBV28 to TRBJ2-5; 14 nucleotides match TRBD2. V was clipped by 4 bases and J by 0 bases; unmatched bases: 4. Germline CDR1 MDHEN, CDR2 SYDVKM. The CDR3 contains 17 residues. CDR3 sequence: CASSWPTSGRDQETQYF. DNA of the CDR3: TGTGCCAGCAGTTGGCCGACTAGCGGGAGGGACCAAGAGACCCAGTACTTC. The variable domain in full, completed from reference TRBV28 and TRBJ2-5, reads DVKVTQSSRYLVKRTGEKVFLECVQDMDHENMFWYRQDPGLGLRLIYFSYDVKMKEKGDIPEGYSVSREKKERFSLILESASTNQTSMYLCASSWPTSGRDQETQYFGPGTRLLVL.

This clone has just a few counts. V and J are TRBV5-8 and TRBJ2-7, with D possibly TRBD2 on 5 matching bases. CDR1 and CDR2 from the germline V gene are SGHTS and YDEGEE. The CDR3 contains 16 residues. V dropped 0 bases and J dropped 4 bases, with 17 bases sitting between them. CDR3 nucleotide sequence: TGTGCCAGCAGCTTGGCGTGGCAGGTGGGAGAATACGAGCAGTACTTC. Translating it yields CASSLAWQVGEYEQYF.

The chain employs TRBV20-1 and TRBJ1-1; D might be TRBD1 (6 bases). CDR1 DFQATT and CDR2 SNEGSKA come from the germline V gene (reference sequence). The length of the CDR3 is 11 residues. The germline V and J ends were trimmed by 0 bases and 9 bases, with 8 bases remaining between them. The CDR3 DNA follows: TGCAGTGCTAGAGACGGGACAAAAGCTTTCTTT. Its protein product is CSARDGTKAFF.

The chain joins TRBV2 to TRBJ2-7; 13 nucleotides align to TRBD2. Trimming removed 11 bases from V and 9 bases from J; junction bases left unmatched: 10. The CDR3 length is 13 residues. Germline assignment: CDR1 SNHLY and CDR2 FYNNEI. CDR3 DNA: TGTGCCGGCGCCGGGACTAGCGGGAATGCGCAGTACTTC. It translates to CAGAGTSGNAQYF.

The V and J genes are TRBV16 and TRBJ1-2; 7 nucleotides line up with TRBD1. The V and J ends lost 2 bases and 5 bases, in that order; junction bases with no gene match: 5. In germline, CDR1 is KGHSY, CDR2 FQNENV. The CDR3 sequence is 14 residues long. CDR3 sequence: CASSQTLTGYGYTF. The CDR3 coding sequence is TGTGCCAGCAGCCAAACCCTGACAGGGTATGGCTACACCTTC.

The rearrangement uses TRBV30 and TRBJ1-6, with no clear D. With 5 bases removed from V and 8 bases from J, the gap between germline ends came to 22 bases. Germline lookup yields CDR1 GTSNPN and CDR2 SVGIG (reference sequence). The CDR3 is 16 residues long. The CDR3 spells CAWVPIGRTDHSPLHF. The DNA of the CDR3 is TGTGCCTGGGTCCCAATAGGGAGAACCGACCATTCACCCCTCCACTTT.

The chain has TRBV13 and TRBJ1-2; tentatively, D is TRBD1 (5 bases). Deletions cut 1 base from V and 4 bases from J, with 13 bases between. The CDR3 sequence is 15 residues long. Germline lookup yields CDR1 PRHDT and CDR2 FYEKMQ (reference sequence). Here the CDR3 DNA reads TGTGCCAGCAGCTTAGCGGGGGGATCCTTCTATGGCTACACCTTC. This sequence encodes CASSLAGGSFYGYTF. Drawing the rest from reference TRBV13 and TRBJ1-2, the complete variable domain is AAGVIQSPRHLIKEKRETATLKCYPIPRHDTVYWYQQGPGQDPQFLISFYEKMQSDKGSIPDRFSAQQFSDYHSELNMSSLELGDSALYFCASSLAGGSFYGYTFGSGTRLTVV.

The rearrangement uses TRBV28 and TRBJ2-5; 9 bases map to TRBD2. The J call may be in error: the DNA end matches TRBJ2-7 better. In germline, CDR1 is MDHEN, CDR2 SYDVKM. This CDR3 has 14 amino acids. CDR3 protein: CASSSSGTPREQYF. As DNA, the CDR3 is TGTGCCAGCAGCTCTAGCGGGACCCCACGCGAGCAGTACTTC.

J is TRBJ2-7 and V is TRBV30; a possible D gene is TRBD2 (6 bases). Germline CDR1 and CDR2: GTSNPN and SVGIG (reference sequence). V was pared by 3 bases and J by 9 bases, with 21 bases between. This CDR3 has 14 amino acids. The CDR3 DNA sequence: TGTGCCTGGAGCGCCCCGGGACTCCCCCACGCGCAGTACTTC. Translation: CAWSAPGLPHAQYF. Complete variable domain (other parts from reference TRBV30 and TRBJ2-7): SQTIHQWPATLVQPVGSPLSLECTVEGTSNPNLYWYRQAAGRGLQLLFYSVGIGQISSEVPQNLSASRPQDRQFILSSKKLLLSDSGFYLCAWSAPGLPHAQYFGPGTRLTVT.

This clone was detected many times. The chain couples TRBV6-5 to TRBJ1-1; TRBD1 is a possible D gene (6 bases). The V and J ends lost 7 bases and 1 base respectively, with 13 bases between them. This CDR3 spans 14 amino acids. Germline V gene lookup returns CDR1 MNHEY and CDR2 SVGAGI. CDR3 sequence (DNA): TGTGCCAGCACGACGGGACATCCGAACACTGAAGCTTTCTTT. Its translation is CASTTGHPNTEAFF.

The chain recombines TRBV10-2 with TRBJ2-1; 14 bases are a match to TRBD2. V dropped 7 bases and J dropped 4; count of bases not matched to a gene: 6. Germline V gene lookup returns CDR1 WSHSY and CDR2 SAAADI. The CDR3 loop spans 16 amino acids. In DNA, the CDR3 is TGCGCCAGCACCGCGAGGACTAGCGGGAGGTACAATGAGCAGTTCTTC. It is translated as CASTARTSGRYNEQFF.